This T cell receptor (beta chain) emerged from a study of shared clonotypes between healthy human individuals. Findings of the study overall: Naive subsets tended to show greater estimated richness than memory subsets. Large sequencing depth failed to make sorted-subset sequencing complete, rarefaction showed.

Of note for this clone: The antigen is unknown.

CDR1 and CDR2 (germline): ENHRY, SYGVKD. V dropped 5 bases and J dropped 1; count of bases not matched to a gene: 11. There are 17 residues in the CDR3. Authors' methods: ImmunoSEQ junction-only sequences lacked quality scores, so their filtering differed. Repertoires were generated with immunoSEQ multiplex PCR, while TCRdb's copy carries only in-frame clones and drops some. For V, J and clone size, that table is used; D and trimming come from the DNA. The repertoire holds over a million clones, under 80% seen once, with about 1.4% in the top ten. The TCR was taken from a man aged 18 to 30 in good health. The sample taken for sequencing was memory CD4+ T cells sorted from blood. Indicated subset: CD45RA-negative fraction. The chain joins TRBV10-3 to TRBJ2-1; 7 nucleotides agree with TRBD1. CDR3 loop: CAISPSEGQPSYNEQFF. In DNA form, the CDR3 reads TGTGCCATCAGTCCCTCCGAGGGACAGCCTTCCTACAATGAGCAGTTCTTC.